This T cell receptor (beta chain) was identified during a study of blood T cell repertoires in COVID-19 (dated by TCRdb to about 2020). With regard to the full study: Samples from collaborators originated in the United States, Italy and Spain and spanned both the acute and convalescent phases of COVID-19. The material from the prospective study consisted of cDNA or gDNA derived from T cells, B-cell-depleted T cells, or PBMCs. Subjects who had been exposed to COVID-19, were actively infected with it, or had recovered from it provided the deeply sampled blood TCRbeta repertoires that made up the dataset. The repertoires were released in a freely available public database meant as a resource for research on the immune response to SARS-CoV-2. Samples were obtained from the ongoing ImmuneRACE study (first 160 participants) and from over 1,000 subjects provided by 6 global collaborators. Nearly every sample came with metadata listing a de-identified subject ID, COVID-19 status, age in years and sex. Where HLA class I and class II types were available, the types were taken from metadata supplied by the sample provider, not from assay-based typing. Points the paper makes about the study in general: How much clinical and demographic metadata was included differed by source and by participant, and the metadata was provided uncurated.

TCRbeta CDR3 regions were amplified from genomic DNA by means of the immunoSEQ Assay, a bias-controlled multiplex PCR. From the authors' description of their analysis: Nucleated cell counts per sample were estimated from amplification of reference gene primers within the assay. To quantify the absolute abundance of each unique TCRbeta CDR3 rearrangement, sequence reads were collapsed and filtered. For each sample, productive Simpson clonality was calculated as the square root of Simpson's diversity index across productive rearrangements. In TCRdb, the immuneACCESS table is reduced to in-frame sequences with V and J assigned. These tables do not hold every clone; where another copy was compared, an unresolved V gene accounts for under half, and the others remain unexplained. The V and J calls and clone size were taken over from that table, and D and trimming were inferred from the DNA. Across this sample there are about 220,000 clones, with 82% seen only once. The top ten clones comprise less than 4% of the sample.

Notes on this clone: The antigen it binds to is not known. Nothing much larger sits one base from this clone, and base qualities are not available.

The collaborating institutions used their own protocols to collect whole blood in K2EDTA tubes. For TCRbeta analysis, collaborators shipped samples as frozen whole blood, isolated PBMCs, or DNA extracted from either of those sample types. The germline V gene gives CDR1 as SGHRS and CDR2 as YFSETQ. From the cysteine through the phenylalanine, the CDR3 covers 15 amino acids. Just the 45-base CDR3 DNA is kept, in frame starting at base 1. Compared with germline, V lacks 4 bases and J lacks 6 bases; bases without a gene match: 10. This TCR was sampled from a woman aged 80 or over with acute or convalescent COVID-19. The specimen was peripheral blood. The sequence joins TRBV5-1 to TRBJ2-1; the central 7 bases match TRBD1. The CDR3 region has the sequence CASSLVPGQTNEQFF. The DNA is as follows: TGCGCCAGCAGCCTAGTACCGGGACAGACCAATGAGCAGTTCTTC.